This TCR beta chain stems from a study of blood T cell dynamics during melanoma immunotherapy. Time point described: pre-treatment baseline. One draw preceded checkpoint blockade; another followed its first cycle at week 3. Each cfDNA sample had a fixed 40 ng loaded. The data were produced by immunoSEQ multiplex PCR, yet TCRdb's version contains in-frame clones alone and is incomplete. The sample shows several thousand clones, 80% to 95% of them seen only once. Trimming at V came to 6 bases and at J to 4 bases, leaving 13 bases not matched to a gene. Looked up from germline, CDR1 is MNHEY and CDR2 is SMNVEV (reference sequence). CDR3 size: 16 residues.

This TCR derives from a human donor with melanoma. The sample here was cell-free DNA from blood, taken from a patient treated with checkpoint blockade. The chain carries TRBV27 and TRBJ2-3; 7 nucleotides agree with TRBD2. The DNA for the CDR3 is TGTGCCAGCAGAAGAAAGGGCGGGAGTATGGCAGATACGCAGTATTTT. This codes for CASRRKGGSMADTQYF.